The rows below give T cell receptor beta chains drawn from one sample of a study of T cell responses to AZD1222 COVID-19 vaccine. The method was immunoSEQ multiplex PCR; TCRdb's version includes in-frame clones alone and lacks a portion of them. The sample holds roughly 200,000 clones; 85% to 95% are singletons and the top ten take 0.9% to 1.1%. The sequenced sample was peripheral blood, obtained on day 0 of MenACWY control vaccination. The receptors come from an adult in good health. Each CDR3 is given with its conserved first and last residue. Each record gives: clone size, D gene, V gene, J gene, CDR3 DNA, CDR3 protein. D genes are given only for firm matches. Size is stated for part of the rows, as once, few or many counts, or as a class when the clone is expanded.

>-|-|TRBV12-5|TRBJ2-1
TGTGCTAGTGGTTTGGTGGTTGGGGGGAGCCCAATGGAGCAGTTCTTC
CASGLVVGGSPMEQFF
>-|-|TRBV20-1|TRBJ1-2
TGCAGTGCTAGTCGGGCAGGGACTTGGGACTATGGCTACACCTTC
CSASRAGTWDYGYTF
>-|TRBD2|TRBV5-1|TRBJ2-1
TGCGCCAGCAGCTTAGGACTAGCGGGGGGGCGTGAGCAGTTCTTC
CASSLGLAGGREQFF
>-|-|TRBV2|TRBJ1-3
TGTGCCAGCAGCGGGGAAATCTCTGGAAACACCATATATTTT
CASSGEISGNTIYF
>-|-|TRBV5-1|TRBJ2-3
TGCGCCAGCCAGGTGGGAGATACGCAGTATTTT
CASQVGDTQYF
>-|-|TRBV7-9|TRBJ2-7
TGTGCCAGCAGCTCTCTTTGGACTTCCGGCGAGCAGTACTTC
CASSSLWTSGEQYF
>-|-|TRBV6-5|TRBJ1-5
TGTGCCAGCAGCCATCCTGCCAGGCAAAGCCAGCATTTT
CASSHPARQSQHF
>-|-|TRBV2|TRBJ2-7
TGTGCTAGCAGAGTTGGCATCTACGAGCAGTACTTC
CASRVGIYEQYF
>-|-|TRBV13|TRBJ2-2
TGTGCCAGCAGCCAGGGGTTAGGGATAAGTGGAGCCGGGGAGCTGTTTTTT
CASSQGLGISGAGELFF
>-|TRBD1|TRBV15|TRBJ2-2
TGTGCCACCAGCAGAGTCGGACAGGGGGCAGACGGGGAGCTGTTTTTT
CATSRVGQGADGELFF
>-|TRBD1|TRBV7-9|TRBJ1-4
TGTGCCAGCAGCTCGGGACAGGGAAATGAAAAACTGTTTTTT
CASSSGQGNEKLFF
>-|-|TRBV27|TRBJ1-2
TGTGCCAGCAGTTTAAACCACAGGAACTATGGCTACACCTTC
CASSLNHRNYGYTF
>-|-|TRBV28|TRBJ1-5
TGTGCCAGCAGTAGGGGACTTAGCAATCAGCCCCAGCATTTT
CASSRGLSNQPQHF
>-|-|TRBV5-1|TRBJ1-1
TGCGCCAGCAGCGTCGACAGGCCGGGACGGACTGAAGCTTTCTTT
CASSVDRPGRTEAFF
>-|-|TRBV18|TRBJ1-5
TGTGCCAGCTCACCAGGCGGCAACCCGGGGCAGCCCCAGCATTTT
CASSPGGNPGQPQHF
>-|-|TRBV4-1|TRBJ1-5
TGCGCCAGCAGCCAAGAGGACACATATAGCAATCAGCCCCAGCATTTT
CASSQEDTYSNQPQHF
>-|-|TRBV4-3|TRBJ2-7
TGCGCCAGCAGCCAAGAATGGGGACTCCCCTACGAGCAGTACTTC
CASSQEWGLPYEQYF
>once|-|TRBV12-3/TRBV12-4|TRBJ1-2
TGTGCCAGCAGTTTATATGGAAGCTATGGCTACACCTTC
CASSLYGSYGYTF
>-|-|TRBV6-5|TRBJ2-1
TGTGCCAGCAGTTACCCAAACAATGAGCAGTTCTTC
CASSYPNNEQFF
>-|-|TRBV6-1|TRBJ1-2
TGTGCCAGCAGTGAAACCGGGAACTATGGCTACACCTTC
CASSETGNYGYTF
>-|-|TRBV7-2|TRBJ2-5
TGTGCCAGCCGACGGGGGGCTCAAGAGACCCAGTACTTC
CASRRGAQETQYF
>few|-|TRBV7-2|TRBJ1-5
TGTGCCAGCAGCACGCGGGGGTCCCTATATAGCAATCAGCCCCAGCATTTT
CASSTRGSLYSNQPQHF
>-|-|TRBV27|TRBJ2-7
TGTGCCAGCAGGCCCAAACAGGGGGGGCACGACTACGAGCAGTACTTC
CASRPKQGGHDYEQYF
>-|TRBD1|TRBV3-1/TRBV3-2|TRBJ1-2
TGTGCCAGCAGCCAAAGCAGGGGGCTCGGCTACACCTTC
CASSQSRGLGYTF
>-|-|TRBV3-1/TRBV3-2|TRBJ1-3
TGTGCCAGCAGCCACACCGGAGGTCGGGTTGGAAACACCATATATTTT
CASSHTGGRVGNTIYF
>-|-|TRBV19|TRBJ1-4
TGTGCCAGTAATACCCCACGGGGGGGTAATGAAAAACTGTTTTTT
CASNTPRGGNEKLFF
>-|-|TRBV4-1|TRBJ2-7
TGCGCCAGCAGCCAAGACCAGGGTTCCTACGAGCAGTACTTC
CASSQDQGSYEQYF
>-|-|TRBV28|TRBJ1-1
TGTGCCAGCAGCCGTGCGGGGCGCACTGAAGCTTTCTTT
CASSRAGRTEAFF
>-|-|TRBV11-3|TRBJ1-1
TGTGCCAGCAGCCCTTCCGGCCCGAACACTGAAGCTTTCTTT
CASSPSGPNTEAFF
>-|TRBD2|TRBV4-2|TRBJ2-3
TGTGCCAGCAGCCAAGGGGAGGGTCCGCCCCCCCGATATTTT
CASSQGEGPPPRYF
>-|TRBD1|TRBV30|TRBJ2-4
TGTGCCTGGGCTCCCAGGGGGAGCTTGGTCAAAAACATTCAGTACTTC
CAWAPRGSLVKNIQYF
>-|-|TRBV2|TRBJ2-5
TGTGCCAGCAGAGGACAAGCAGGGGTCTGGGAGACCCAGTACTTC
CASRGQAGVWETQYF
>-|-|TRBV12-5|TRBJ2-7
TGTGCTAGTGGTTTGGTAGTCTGGGAGCAGTACTTC
CASGLVVWEQYF
>-|TRBD1|TRBV30|TRBJ2-3
TGTGCCTGGAGTGTACGCAGGGGGATGCGCACAGATACGCAGTATTTT
CAWSVRRGMRTDTQYF
>few|TRBD2|TRBV7-2|TRBJ2-3
TGTGCCAGCAGCCTTACCTACAGCGGGGGGGGATACACAGATACGCAGTATTTT
CASSLTYSGGGYTDTQYF
>-|-|TRBV3-1/TRBV3-2|TRBJ1-2
TGTGCCAGCAGCCACCAGACACCAAACTATGGCTACACCTTC
CASSHQTPNYGYTF
>-|TRBD2|TRBV5-1|TRBJ2-5
TGCGCCAGCCGACTAGCGGGGGGCGCGGAGACCCAGTACTTC
CASRLAGGAETQYF
>-|-|TRBV4-2|TRBJ2-5
TGTGCCAGCAGCCGTACCGTCCGGGCAGAAGAGACCCAGTACTTC
CASSRTVRAEETQYF
>-|-|TRBV19|TRBJ1-1
TGTGCCAGTAGTACCGGAGGGACTGCGAACACTGAAGCTTTCTTT
CASSTGGTANTEAFF
>-|-|TRBV12-5|TRBJ1-2
TGTGCTAGTGGTTGGTCGGGGGTCTATGGCTACACCTTC
CASGWSGVYGYTF
>once|-|TRBV30|TRBJ1-5
TGTGCCTGGAGTGTATTTGGTGGCAATCAGCCCCAGCATTTT
CAWSVFGGNQPQHF